These 30 T cell receptor beta chains share one sample of origin, sequenced in a study of CD8+CD57+ T cells in acquired aplastic anemia (dated 2018 in TCRdb). For sequencing, an Illumina HiSeq 2000 was employed. TCR beta VDJ combination and CDR3 sequence profiling used genomic DNA as the template. TCRdb ran its own pipeline on the public reads, namely fastp trimming at Q25 and MiXCR clone calling, and kept in-frame beta chains. Rows with a matching CDR3 protein are joined into one entry that keeps the most common DNA and genes. This sample is represented by 170,000 or so distinct CDR3 sequences; roughly 50% of them were singletons. The top ten constitute roughly 30% of the sample. The patients picked for sequencing were ones in whom flow cytometry had shown an expansion of CD8+CD57+ cells. Material: sorted CD4+, CD8+, or CD8+CD57+ T cells (not recorded which) from PBMCs. The receptors here all came from a human donor with aplastic anemia.

The chain combines TRBV11-2 with TRBJ2-1, with D perhaps TRBD2 (8 bases). Per the germline V gene, CDR1 is SGHAT and CDR2 is FQNNGV. The CDR3 extends over 18 amino acids. V was clipped by 0 bases and J by 5 bases, with 20 bases between them. CDR3 nucleotides: TGTGCCAGCAGCTTAGATAAATTCGGGAGGGGGCGCCACAATGAGCAGTTCTTC. Translated: CASSLDKFGRGRHNEQFF. Together with reference TRBV11-2 and TRBJ2-1, the CDR3 gives the full variable domain: EAGVAQSPRYKIIEKRQSVAFWCNPISGHATLYWYQQILGQGPKLLIQFQNNGVVDDSQLPKDRFSAERLKGVDSTLKIQPAKLEDSAVYLCASSLDKFGRGRHNEQFFGPGTRLTVL.

This clonotype was recorded many times. This sequence joins TRBV9 and TRBJ1-6; no clear D gene. Germline V gene sequence: CDR1 SGDLS, CDR2 YYNGEE. This CDR3 contains 17 residues. V was cut by 0 bases and J by 0 bases, with 10 bases left in between. In nucleotides, the CDR3 is TGTGCCAGCAGCGTAGAGCCAGAGAGCTCCTATAATTCACCCCTCCACTTT. It encodes CASSVEPESSYNSPLHF.

This clonotype showed up many times. This chain joins TRBV7-8 and TRBJ2-1; no clear D. This CDR3 comprises 15 residues. CDR1 is SGHVS, CDR2 FQNEAQ, per germline. Deletions cut 5 bases from V and 2 bases from J, with 13 bases between. The CDR3 loop reads CASSEAEITYNEQFF. The CDR3 nucleotides are TGTGCCAGCAGCGAGGCAGAGATTACCTACAATGAGCAGTTCTTC.

In its sample, this clonotype was seen many times. J is TRBJ2-1 and V is TRBV24-1; 7 positions match TRBD1. The germline gives CDR1 KGHDR, CDR2 SFDVKD. V shed 3 bases and J 4 bases; nucleotides not matched to a gene: 2. The CDR3 totals 14 residues. The CDR3 DNA sequence: TGTGCCACCAGTGATCCGGACAGGTACAATGAGCAGTTCTTC. Its translation: CATSDPDRYNEQFF.

Of note for this clonotype: The junction differs from germline at one of its ends, possibly a read error. This chain joins TRBV2 and TRBJ2-7; D is perhaps TRBD2 (6 bases). The length of the CDR3 is 14 residues. CDR1 SNHLY and CDR2 FYNNEI come from the germline V gene. This chain's CDR3 is CATSEAGSSYEQYF. The DNA of the CDR3 is TGTGCCACCAGTGAAGCCGGGAGCTCCTACGAGCAGTACTTC.

This clonotype occurred a few times. A much larger clone differs by one base, so this may be a read error. The chain carries TRBV19 and TRBJ2-7; maybe TRBD2 (6 bases). Germline lookup yields CDR1 LNHDA and CDR2 SQIVND (reference sequence). V was cut by 8 bases and J by 2 bases, with 19 bases left in between. There are 15 residues in the CDR3. Here the CDR3 DNA reads TGTGCCAGTGGTCCAGCGGGTAGAGCCACCTACGAGCAGTACTTC. This sequence encodes CASGPAGRATYEQYF.

As regards this clonotype: A much larger clone is a single base away; this may be a read error. This chain connects TRBV11-2 to TRBJ2-1, with D unclear. The length of the CDR3 is 14 residues. The germline V gene has CDR1 SGHAT and CDR2 FQNNGV. CDR3 in amino acids: CVSSWVWDLGEQFF. The DNA for the CDR3 is TGTGTCAGCAGCTGGGTGTGGGATCTGGGTGAGCAGTTCTTC.

About this clonotype itself: A much larger clone is a single base away; this may be a read error. The chain uses TRBV9 and TRBJ1-3; D remains ambiguous. The germline V gene has CDR1 SGDLS and CDR2 YYNGEE. The CDR3 length is 14 residues. The CDR3 sequence: CASSVDRNGNTTYF. The CDR3 DNA follows: TGTGCCAGCAGCGTAGACCGGAATGGAAACACCACATATTTT.

Regarding this clonotype: Just one base apart from a much larger clone, this may be a read error. The V gene is TRBV4-3, the J gene TRBJ2-7; perhaps TRBD1 as D (6 bases). Per germline, CDR1 LGHNA and CDR2 YSLEER. The CDR3 is 15 residues long. In nucleotides, the CDR3 is TGCGCCAGCAGCCAAGCCCGGGGACAAGAATACGTGCAGTACTTC. Translated, it gives CASSQARGQEYVQYF.

With regard to this clonotype: With a much larger clone just one base away, this may be a read error. V gene TRBV15 combines with J gene TRBJ2-7, with 7 bases aligning to TRBD2. Germline lookup yields CDR1 LNHNV and CDR2 YYDKDF (reference sequence). The CDR3 is 16 residues long. After removal of 5 bases from V and 1 base from J, the junction contained 11 bases not matched to a gene. The CDR3 sequence: CATSGRDSYSSYEQYF. Here the CDR3 DNA reads TGTGCCACCAGCGGGAGGGATTCGTACTCTTCCTACGAGCAGTACTTC. The full variable domain, rest sourced from reference TRBV15 and TRBJ2-7, is DAMVIQNPRYQVTQFGKPVTLSCSQTLNHNVMYWYQQKSSQAPKLLFHYYDKDFNNEADTPDNFQSRRPNTSFCFLDIRSPGLGDTAMYLCATSGRDSYSSYEQYFGPGTRLTVT.

This clonotype has more than one count but fewer than ten. The chain links TRBV27 to TRBJ1-2; D may be TRBD1 (5 bases). CDR1 and CDR2 (germline): MNHEY, SMNVEV (reference sequence). V was trimmed by 7 bases and J by 4 bases, leaving 19 bases between them. The CDR3 is made up of 15 amino acids. CDR3 region: CASTKLPPGGYGYTF. DNA of the CDR3: TGTGCCAGCACAAAACTTCCTCCGGGGGGCTATGGCTACACCTTC.

A word on this clonotype: The germline gene is not matched at one end of the junction; a read error may be the cause. The J gene is TRBJ2-5, the V gene TRBV7-7, with D perhaps matching TRBD2 (6 bases). This CDR3 is 16 amino acids long. Per the germline V gene, CDR1 is SSHAT and CDR2 is FNYEAQ (reference sequence). CDR3 DNA: TGTGCTAGCAGCCTAGGGAGGCTGGTAAGGGAAGAGACCCAGTACTTC. Residues: CASSLGRLVREETQYF.

V is TRBV20-1 and J is TRBJ2-3; 12 positions match TRBD2. J was trimmed by 4 bases and V by 6 bases; bases with no gene match: 11. CDR3 length: 16 residues. CDR1 is DFQATT, CDR2 SNEGSKA, per germline (reference sequence). The CDR3 sequence: CSAPERPSGGADTQYF. The CDR3 DNA reads as TGCAGTGCCCCAGAGCGGCCTAGCGGGGGGGCAGATACGCAGTATTTT.

This clonotype appeared many times. The chain links TRBV6-2 or TRBV6-3 to TRBJ1-5, with D hard to call. In germline, CDR1 is MNHEY, CDR2 SVGEGT. The ends were cut back, 6 bases at V and 0 bases at J, with 6 bases in the middle. The CDR3 runs to 13 residues. CDR3 sequence (DNA): TGTGCCAGCAGCGACGATAGCAATCAGCCCCAGCATTTT. Its translation is CASSDDSNQPQHF.

This clonotype has ten or more counts. The chain couples TRBV2 to TRBJ2-4, with 7 bases fitting TRBD1. The CDR3 extends over 14 amino acids. V lost 2 bases to trimming and J lost 6 bases; unmatched junction nucleotides: 4. Germline-derived CDR1 and CDR2 are SNHLY and FYNNEI. CDR3 region: CASSEWDSRNIQYF. The CDR3 coding sequence is TGTGCCAGCAGTGAATGGGACAGCCGAAACATTCAGTACTTC.

The chain is built from TRBV7-8 and TRBJ1-5; 10 bases map to TRBD1. Germline V gives CDR1 SGHVS, CDR2 FQNEAQ. This CDR3 is built from 15 residues. With V trimmed by 5 bases and J by 6 bases, 7 bases remained unmatched. CDR3 region: CASSPRTGGGQPQHF. CDR3 sequence (DNA): TGTGCCAGCAGCCCGAGGACAGGGGGAGGTCAGCCCCAGCATTTT.

This clonotype was observed once. This rearrangement joins TRBV25-1 to TRBJ1-6; D uncertain. The CDR3 loop spans 17 amino acids. V was cut by 4 bases and J by 8 bases, with 21 bases left in between. Germline V gives CDR1 MGHDK, CDR2 SYGVNS. CDR3 nucleotides: TGTGCCAGCAGTGGTTGGACGGGTGGGCCACCTGATTCACCCCTCCACTTT. Translation: CASSGWTGGPPDSPLHF.

The J gene is TRBJ2-1, the V gene TRBV9; no clear D gene. Trimming pared 0 bases from V and 0 bases from J, leaving 7 bases between. The CDR3 runs to 15 residues. Germline V lookup: CDR1 SGDLS, CDR2 YYNGEE. CDR3 sequence reads: CASSVGRPSYNEQFF. The CDR3 coding sequence is TGTGCCAGCAGCGTAGGCAGACCCTCCTACAATGAGCAGTTCTTC.

This clonotype was counted at least ten times. The chain employs TRBV5-1 and TRBJ1-2, with 8 bases aligning to TRBD1. J gave up 6 bases and V 2 bases, and 3 bases lay outside the gene matches. This CDR3 comprises 13 residues. Germline CDR1 and CDR2: SGHRS and YFSETQ. CDR3 sequence (DNA): TGCGCCAGCAGCTTTACAGGGGGAGATGGCTACACCTTC. As protein: CASSFTGGDGYTF.

The V and J genes are TRBV20-1 and TRBJ2-1, with 12 bases identical to TRBD1. CDR1 DFQATT and CDR2 SNEGSKA come from the germline V gene (reference sequence). The CDR3 is 15 amino acids. The ends lost 1 base at V and 7 bases at J; junction bases unmatched: 5. In DNA form, the CDR3 reads TGCAGTGCTAGAGTCTGGGACAGGGGGCAAAATGAGCAGTTCTTC. Translating gives CSARVWDRGQNEQFF.

The V and J genes are TRBV10-3 and TRBJ1-2, with 7 bases lining up with TRBD1. Trimming removed 5 bases from V and 4 bases from J; junction bases left unmatched: 4. The germline CDR1 and CDR2 sequences are ENHRY and SYGVKD. The CDR3 consists of 13 residues. The CDR3 DNA reads as TGTGCCATCAGTCAGGACAGGTCCTATGGCTACACCTTC. It encodes CAISQDRSYGYTF.

This clonotype was recorded a few times. Written as DNA, the CDR3 is TGTGCCACCAGTGATCGAGGTGGACAGCCCCAGCATTTT. It yields the protein CATSDRGGQPQHF. The rearrangement uses TRBV24-1 and TRBJ1-5; no firm D call. The CDR3 loop spans 13 amino acids. Deletions cut 3 bases from V and 7 bases from J, with 9 bases between. Germline V gene sequence: CDR1 KGHDR, CDR2 SFDVKD.

The chain employs TRBV24-1 and TRBJ2-2; 7 bases line up with TRBD2. V dropped 1 base and J dropped 7; count of bases not matched to a gene: 8. The CDR3 consists of 16 residues. Germline V gene data show CDR1 as KGHDR and CDR2 as SFDVKD. CDR3 residues: CATSDLFASGSGELFF. CDR3 sequence (DNA): TGTGCCACCAGTGATTTATTCGCTAGCGGAAGCGGGGAGCTGTTTTTT.

CDR3 DNA: TGCAGTGCTAGGGGGGTGGACACCGCCTACGAGCAGTACTTC. Its translation is CSARGVDTAYEQYF. The chain combines TRBV20-1 with TRBJ2-7; possibly TRBD1 or TRBD2 for D (5 bases each). The CDR3 runs 14 residues. V gave up 3 bases and J gave up 2 bases, with 14 bases separating them. Germline values: CDR1 DFQATT, CDR2 SNEGSKA (reference sequence).

The genes are TRBV29-1 and TRBJ2-7, with D unresolved. Germline values: CDR1 SQVTM, CDR2 ANQGSEA. Trimming took off 6 bases at V and 0 bases at J, with 12 bases between the two ends. This CDR3 is built from 13 residues. CDR3 residues: CSVWSGSSYEQYF. CDR3 DNA: TGCAGCGTGTGGTCAGGAAGCTCCTACGAGCAGTACTTC.

The chain recombines TRBV7-8 with TRBJ1-1; no clear D gene. CDR1 SGHVS and CDR2 FQNEAQ come from the germline V gene. The CDR3 is 11 amino acids. Trimming took off 5 bases at V and 6 bases at J, with 7 bases between the two ends. The CDR3 DNA sequence: TGTGCCAGCAGCCTCATGGCTGAAGCTTTCTTT. Protein sequence: CASSLMAEAFF.

The genes are TRBV27 and TRBJ2-5; D is possibly TRBD1 (5 bases). The CDR3 sequence is 15 residues long. Germline V lookup: CDR1 MNHEY, CDR2 SMNVEV (reference sequence). V lost 2 bases and J 3 bases, leaving 13 bases between the germline ends. The CDR3 reads CASSLGAGQEETQYF. CDR3 bases: TGTGCCAGCAGTTTAGGGGCTGGGCAGGAAGAGACCCAGTACTTC.

The table lists this clonotype with many counts. This chain uses TRBV7-9 with TRBJ2-7, with 7 positions matching TRBD2. Per germline, CDR1 SEHNR and CDR2 FQNEAQ (reference sequence). The junction had 10 bases not matched to a gene; V was cut back by 5 bases and J by 6 bases. There are 14 residues in the CDR3. DNA of the CDR3: TGTGCCAGCAGCCCCGTTGGCGGGAGTAGCGAGCAGTACTTC. Translating it yields CASSPVGGSSEQYF.

Concerning this clonotype itself: This may arise from a read error, as a much more abundant clone is one base away. CDR3 sequence: CASNPPTGGGAFF. The CDR3 nucleotides read TGTGCCAGCAACCCTCCAACCGGGGGGGGAGCTTTCTTT. The chain joins TRBV12-3 or TRBV12-4 to TRBJ1-1; weak D call: TRBD1 (5 bases). The CDR3 has 13 amino acids. The V end was cut by 7 bases, the J end by 10 bases, with 19 bases between.

Concerning this clonotype: A read error is possible here, since a much larger clone lies one base away. This sequence joins TRBV7-9 and TRBJ2-3, with 8 bases aligning to TRBD1. Germline V gives CDR1 SEHNR, CDR2 FQNEAQ (reference sequence). CDR3 length equals 15 residues. CDR3 bases: TGTGCCAGCAGCTTAGCGGGACAGGTCACAGGTACGCAGTATTTT. It is translated as CASSLAGQVTGTQYF.